The 9 T cell receptor beta chains below come from one sample, sequenced in a study of T cell changes during pregnancy in multiple sclerosis. TCRdb's table, derived via immunoSEQ multiplex PCR, lists solely in-frame clones and lacks some. Here the sample spans tens of thousands of clones, around 93% being singletons. The sample was CD4+ T cells from peripheral blood mononuclear cells, taken in the third trimester of pregnancy. Receptors originate from a female donor with multiple sclerosis, enrolled in a pregnancy study.

The rearrangement joins TRBV7-3 to TRBJ2-1; 8 positions agree with TRBD2. The germline gives CDR1 SGHTA, CDR2 FQGTGA. Trimming took 5 bases from V and 3 from J; bases not matched to a gene: 9. This CDR3 is built from 16 residues. CDR3 region: CASSPQGAGVYNEQFF. In DNA, the CDR3 is TGTGCCAGCAGCCCCCAAGGAGCGGGAGTCTACAATGAGCAGTTCTTC. Together with reference TRBV7-3 and TRBJ2-1, the CDR3 gives the full variable domain: GAGVSQTPSNKVTEKGKYVELRCDPISGHTALYWYRQSLGQGPEFLIYFQGTGAADDSGLPNDRFFAVRPEGSVSTLKIQRTERGDSAVYLCASSPQGAGVYNEQFFGPGTRLTVL.

The rearrangement links TRBV15 to TRBJ1-4; D is uncertain. The CDR3 consists of 15 residues. Germline CDR1 LNHNV, CDR2 YYDKDF (reference sequence). V lost 1 base to trimming and J lost 4 bases, with 10 bases between them. For the CDR3, the DNA is TGTGCCACCAGCAGAGCCGGGAGCTATAATGAAAAACTGTTTTTT. It is translated as CATSRAGSYNEKLFF.

V is TRBV5-1 and J is TRBJ2-1; 12 bases fit TRBD2. Looked up from germline, CDR1 is SGHRS and CDR2 is YFSETQ. After removal of 0 bases from V and 8 bases from J, the junction contained 6 bases not matched to a gene. The CDR3 has 16 residues. The DNA for the CDR3 is TGCGCCAGCAGCTTGGAGACTAGCGGGAGAGCCGATGAGCAGTTCTTC. Encoded protein: CASSLETSGRADEQFF. Together with reference TRBV5-1 and TRBJ2-1, the CDR3 gives the full variable domain: KAGVTQTPRYLIKTRGQQVTLSCSPISGHRSVSWYQQTPGQGLQFLFEYFSETQRNKGNFPGRFSGRQFSNSRSEMNVSTLELGDSALYLCASSLETSGRADEQFFGPGTRLTVL.

The J gene is TRBJ2-7, the V gene TRBV4-1; no reliable D call. V gave up 1 base and J gave up 7 bases, with 14 bases separating them. Germline V gene sequence: CDR1 MGHRA, CDR2 YSYEKL. This CDR3 has 14 residues. The CDR3 DNA reads TGCGCCAGCAGCCAAGTTCCTACGTCCGGGGAGCAGTACTTC. It encodes CASSQVPTSGEQYF.

The chain carries TRBV28 and TRBJ2-1, with D perhaps matching TRBD2 (5 bases). The CDR3 has 16 amino acids. Germline assignment: CDR1 MDHEN and CDR2 SYDVKM. Between the trimmed V and J ends, which lost 5 bases and 4 bases, there was a span of 18 bases. In DNA, the CDR3 is TGTGCCAGCAGTACCTGGGGTAGCGCTCAATACAATGAGCAGTTCTTC. Translating gives CASSTWGSAQYNEQFF. Filled out from reference TRBV28 and TRBJ2-1, the complete variable domain reads DVKVTQSSRYLVKRTGEKVFLECVQDMDHENMFWYRQDPGLGLRLIYFSYDVKMKEKGDIPEGYSVSREKKERFSLILESASTNQTSMYLCASSTWGSAQYNEQFFGPGTRLTVL.

The gene calls are TRBV5-1 and TRBJ2-2, with TRBD2 matching 10 bases. The CDR3 loop spans 17 amino acids. Per the germline V gene, CDR1 is SGHRS and CDR2 is YFSETQ. With 4 bases clipped from V and 0 bases from J, the junction kept 6 bases outside the gene matches. The chain's CDR3 is CASSHKREGANTGELFF. CDR3 DNA: TGCGCCAGCAGCCATAAGCGGGAGGGCGCGAACACCGGGGAGCTGTTTTTT.

This chain links TRBV7-9 with TRBJ1-1; perhaps TRBD1 as D (5 bases). V lost 3 bases and J lost 8, with 16 bases in between. Germline CDR1 and CDR2: SEHNR and FQNEAQ (reference sequence). The CDR3 consists of 14 residues. The CDR3 sequence: CASSFQGVTSEAFF. CDR3 DNA sequence: TGTGCCAGCAGCTTTCAGGGCGTCACCTCCGAAGCTTTCTTT.

This clone was seen more than once but under ten times. The rearrangement links TRBV19 to TRBJ1-5; D is undetermined. The CDR3 has 12 residues. Germline assignment: CDR1 LNHDA and CDR2 SQIVND (reference sequence). V lost 2 bases and J 9 bases, leaving 8 bases between the germline ends. CDR3 nucleotide sequence: TGTGCCAGTAGTATAAGCTCAGGGCCCCAGCATTTT. This encodes CASSISSGPQHF.

This clone was detected only once. The rearrangement uses TRBV9 and TRBJ2-3, with 8 bases aligning to TRBD1. The germline V gene encodes CDR1 SGDLS and CDR2 YYNGEE. This CDR3 spans 18 amino acids. Trimming took 1 base from V and 0 from J; bases not matched to a gene: 10. CDR3 sequence (DNA): TGTGCCAGCAGCGTAAGGACAGGGAAGCCCGCTAGCACAGATACGCAGTATTTT. The encoded protein is CASSVRTGKPASTDTQYF.